A selection of T cell receptor beta chains follows, all from one sample in a study of blood T cell repertoires in COVID-19. Using immunoSEQ multiplex PCR, the repertoire was profiled, and TCRdb retains in-frame clones only, with some absent. In the table there are about 220,000 clones, about 85% of which are singletons. Source material: peripheral blood. Receptor source: a middle-aged man with acute or convalescent COVID-19. The CDR3 runs from the conserved cysteine through the conserved F or W. A D gene is named only where the DNA matches it firmly. Size values are once, few and many counts, or a class for expanded clones, and some rows have none.

j_call,clone_size,d_call,v_call,cdr3_nt,cdr3_aa
TRBJ2-7,NA,NA,TRBV12-3/TRBV12-4,TGTGCCAGCAGTTTAGCGGACTCACGGGAGCAGTACTTC,CASSLADSREQYF
TRBJ2-7,NA,NA,TRBV12-3/TRBV12-4,TGTGCCAGCAGTTTCGAGGGCGACTACGAGCAGTACTTC,CASSFEGDYEQYF
TRBJ2-7,NA,TRBD1,TRBV28,TGTGCCAGCAGATCCGCCGGGACAGGCTCCTACGAGCAGTACTTC,CASRSAGTGSYEQYF
TRBJ1-6,few,NA,TRBV10-3,TGTGCCATCAGTGATGGAGGGTCCTCACCCCTCCACTTT,CAISDGGSSPLHF
TRBJ2-1,NA,TRBD2,TRBV3-1/TRBV3-2,TGTGCCAGCAGTTTAGCGGGAGGGTTCAATGAGCAGTTCTTC,CASSLAGGFNEQFF
TRBJ2-4,NA,NA,TRBV5-1,TGCGCCAGCAGCTTGGCCCAGGGAAGGCACATTCAGTACTTC,CASSLAQGRHIQYF
TRBJ2-7,once,TRBD1,TRBV7-2,TGTGCCAGCAGCTTCGGGACAGGGACCTCCTACGAGCAGTACTTC,CASSFGTGTSYEQYF
TRBJ1-1,NA,NA,TRBV24-1,TGTGCCACCTCCACTTATCCCTACACTGAAGCTTTCTTT,CATSTYPYTEAFF
TRBJ2-3,NA,TRBD2,TRBV5-6,TGTGCCAGCGGAAGAAGGACTAGCTCGGCAGATACGCAGTATTTT,CASGRRTSSADTQYF
TRBJ2-3,NA,TRBD1,TRBV11-1,TGTGCCAGCAGCAACCGGGGACAGGTTAACACAGATACGCAGTATTTT,CASSNRGQVNTDTQYF
TRBJ2-1,NA,TRBD2,TRBV7-6,TGTGCCAGCAGCCTTACCCTGCTAGCGGGATTCAATGAGCAGTTCTTC,CASSLTLLAGFNEQFF
TRBJ2-3,NA,NA,TRBV3-1/TRBV3-2,TGTGCCAGCTCTCGGTCAGATACGCAGTATTTT,CASSRSDTQYF
TRBJ2-7,NA,NA,TRBV11-3,TGTGCCAGCAGCTTAGTGCAGGGAACCTACGAGCAGTACTTC,CASSLVQGTYEQYF
TRBJ1-1,NA,NA,TRBV11-2,TGTGCCATCGAAGGGGGTCTTGAAGCTTTCTTT,CAIEGGLEAFF
TRBJ2-7,NA,NA,TRBV7-9,TGTGCCAGCAGCCCCTCCCTGACGGGGAACGAGCAGTACTTC,CASSPSLTGNEQYF
TRBJ2-7,NA,TRBD1,TRBV18,TGTGCCAGCTCACTAACCACGGGGACAGGTGGGACCTACGAGCAGTACTTC,CASSLTTGTGGTYEQYF
TRBJ2-7,NA,TRBD1,TRBV9,TGTGCCAGCAGCGTTACGACAGGGGGCTACGAGCAGTACTTC,CASSVTTGGYEQYF
TRBJ2-3,NA,NA,TRBV2,TGTGCCAGCAAATGGGCTCCGGCCCCCACAGATACGCAGTATTTT,CASKWAPAPTDTQYF
TRBJ1-1,NA,TRBD1,TRBV25-1,TGTGCCACAGGGACAGGGACTATGAACACTGAAGCTTTCTTT,CATGTGTMNTEAFF
TRBJ2-2,NA,NA,TRBV25-1,TGTGCCAGCAGGACAGCAGGGGCCACCGGGGAGCTGTTTTTT,CASRTAGATGELFF
TRBJ1-4,NA,NA,TRBV28,TGTGCCAGCAGTCTGACAACAACTAATGAAAAACTGTTTTTT,CASSLTTTNEKLFF
TRBJ2-5,NA,NA,TRBV5-1,TGCGCCAGCAGCCCCGGACAGTCACCCTTGTACCAAGAGACCCAGTACTTC,CASSPGQSPLYQETQYF
TRBJ2-7,few,TRBD1,TRBV28,TGTGCCAGCAGTTTCCGGGACAGGCAGACCTACGAGCAGTACTTC,CASSFRDRQTYEQYF
TRBJ1-2,NA,TRBD1,TRBV24-1,TGTGCCACCAGTGACACAGGACAGGACTATGGCTACACCTTC,CATSDTGQDYGYTF
TRBJ2-7,NA,NA,TRBV25-1,TGTGCCTCACGGGACTTCTCCTACGAGCAGTACTTC,CASRDFSYEQYF
TRBJ2-2,NA,NA,TRBV5-1,TGCGCCAGCAGCTCTCCGGCCACAGGGCAGTGGGGGGAGCTGTTTTTT,CASSSPATGQWGELFF
TRBJ1-1,NA,NA,TRBV19,TGTGCCAGTAGTACAGCAACAGGGAACACTGAAGCTTTCTTT,CASSTATGNTEAFF
TRBJ1-1,NA,TRBD1,TRBV30,TGTGCCCGGAGCTCGACAGGGTGGAACACTGAAGCTTTCTTT,CARSSTGWNTEAFF
TRBJ2-7,NA,NA,TRBV2,TGTGCCAGCAGCCCAGGGTTACCCTACGAGCAGTACTTC,CASSPGLPYEQYF
TRBJ1-4,NA,TRBD1,TRBV5-1,TGCGCCAGCAGCCTGGGGACAGCGAATGAAAAACTGTTTTTT,CASSLGTANEKLFF
TRBJ1-5,NA,TRBD1,TRBV29-1,TGCAGCGCCGGACAGGGGCGCAATCAGCCCCAGCATTTT,CSAGQGRNQPQHF
TRBJ2-7,NA,TRBD1,TRBV28,TGTGCCAGCAGCTCGGGACAGTCCTACGAGCAGTACTTC,CASSSGQSYEQYF
TRBJ2-5,NA,TRBD2,TRBV7-2,TGTGCCAGCAGCTCGTATGGGGGGGGAGAGACCCAGTACTTC,CASSSYGGGETQYF
TRBJ2-7,NA,NA,TRBV5-1,TGCGCCAGCGCCCATACCTCCAGCGAGCAGTACTTC,CASAHTSSEQYF
TRBJ2-3,once,TRBD2,TRBV7-9,TGTGCCAGCAGCTTAGCGTATAGCGGGAGAGCAGATACGCAGTATTTT,CASSLAYSGRADTQYF
TRBJ2-7,NA,NA,TRBV7-9,TGTGCCAGCAGCTCTAAGGAGGGGTCATTCTACGAGCAGTACTTC,CASSSKEGSFYEQYF
TRBJ2-7,NA,TRBD2,TRBV3-1/TRBV3-2,TGTGCCAGCAGCCAGGCGGGAGACGACGAGCAGTACTTC,CASSQAGDDEQYF
TRBJ2-1,once,NA,TRBV12-3/TRBV12-4,TGTGCCAGCAGTTTACGGGGTCAAGGGGAGCAGTTCTTC,CASSLRGQGEQFF
TRBJ1-2,NA,TRBD1,TRBV6-5,TGTGCCAGCAGCTTTACCGGGACAGGGGGTGGCTACACCTTC,CASSFTGTGGGYTF
TRBJ2-4,NA,NA,TRBV7-3,TGTGCCAGCAGCCCCTCCGGGACTCCTGGAGAATTTCAGTACTTC,CASSPSGTPGEFQYF
TRBJ2-7,once,NA,TRBV5-5,TGTGCCAGCAGCTTGGCAACGGCCTACGAGCAGTACTTC,CASSLATAYEQYF
TRBJ2-1,NA,NA,TRBV6-5,TGTGCCAGCAGGAATGCGAACAATGAGCAGTTCTTC,CASRNANNEQFF
TRBJ1-3,NA,NA,TRBV3-1/TRBV3-2,TGTGCCAGCAGCCCAGGCAGCCGAGGAAACACCATATATTTT,CASSPGSRGNTIYF
TRBJ2-5,NA,TRBD2,TRBV6-2/TRBV6-3,TGTGCCAGCAGTTACTCGACTAGCGGCCAACCCCAAGAGACCCAGTACTTC,CASSYSTSGQPQETQYF
TRBJ2-7,NA,NA,TRBV4-2,TGTGCCAGCAGCCAAGATAGGGGCGTCGAGCAGTACTTC,CASSQDRGVEQYF
TRBJ2-7,NA,TRBD1,TRBV5-1,TGCGCCAGCAGCTGGCCGGGACAGGGGATATACGAGCAGTACTTC,CASSWPGQGIYEQYF
TRBJ2-3,NA,NA,TRBV5-1,TGCGCCAGCAGGTCTCGGCCGGGTGGAGGGACAGATACGCAGTATTTT,CASRSRPGGGTDTQYF
TRBJ1-1,NA,TRBD1,TRBV7-6,TGTGCCAGCAGTTTTCAGGGGACAGGCACTGAAGCTTTCTTT,CASSFQGTGTEAFF
TRBJ1-5,NA,TRBD1,TRBV3-1/TRBV3-2,TGTGCCAGCAGCCCCTGGACAGGGGAGATTCAGCCCCAGCATTTT,CASSPWTGEIQPQHF
TRBJ1-2,NA,NA,TRBV4-3,TGCGCCAGCAGCCATCAGGATTCGGTGGGCTATGGCTACACCTTC,CASSHQDSVGYGYTF
TRBJ2-2,NA,NA,TRBV10-3,TGTGCCATCAACGGAGACGGGAACACCGGGGAGCTGTTTTTT,CAINGDGNTGELFF
TRBJ1-5,NA,TRBD1,TRBV19,TGTGCCAGTACCGAGGACAGGGGGCAAAGTCAGCCCCAGCATTTT,CASTEDRGQSQPQHF
TRBJ1-2,NA,TRBD1,TRBV28,TGTGCCAGCAGTTCCGGGACAGCCCTTAGGTACACCTTC,CASSSGTALRYTF